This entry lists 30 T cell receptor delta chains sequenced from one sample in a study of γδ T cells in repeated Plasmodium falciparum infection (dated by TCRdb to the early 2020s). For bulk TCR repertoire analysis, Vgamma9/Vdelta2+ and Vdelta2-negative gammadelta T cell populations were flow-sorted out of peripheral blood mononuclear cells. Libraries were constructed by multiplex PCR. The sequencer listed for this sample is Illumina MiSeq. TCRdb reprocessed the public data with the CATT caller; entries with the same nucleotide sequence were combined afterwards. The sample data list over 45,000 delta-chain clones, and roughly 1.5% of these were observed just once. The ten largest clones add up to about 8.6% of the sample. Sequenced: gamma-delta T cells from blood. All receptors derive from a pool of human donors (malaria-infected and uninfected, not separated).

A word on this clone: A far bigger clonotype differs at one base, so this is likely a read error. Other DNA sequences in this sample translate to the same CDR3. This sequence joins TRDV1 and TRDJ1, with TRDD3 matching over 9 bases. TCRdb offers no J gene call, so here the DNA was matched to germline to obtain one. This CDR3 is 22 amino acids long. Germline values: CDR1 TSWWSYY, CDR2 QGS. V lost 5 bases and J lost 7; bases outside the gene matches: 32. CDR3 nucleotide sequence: TGTGCTCTTGGGATCCGCAACGTCCGTCCTACCTTACTGGGGGACCTAAGAGGTAAACTCATCTTT. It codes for CALGIRNVRPTLLGDLRGKLIF.

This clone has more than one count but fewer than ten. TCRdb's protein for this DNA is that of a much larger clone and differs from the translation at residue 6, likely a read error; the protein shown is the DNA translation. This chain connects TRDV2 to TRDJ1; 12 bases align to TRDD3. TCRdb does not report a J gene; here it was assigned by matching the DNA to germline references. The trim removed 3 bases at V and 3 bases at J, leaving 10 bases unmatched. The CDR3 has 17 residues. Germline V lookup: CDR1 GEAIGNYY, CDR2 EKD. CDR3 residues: CACDAPDWGIHPDKLIF. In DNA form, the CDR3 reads TGTGCCTGTGACGCCCCCGACTGGGGGATACATCCCGATAAACTCATCTTT.

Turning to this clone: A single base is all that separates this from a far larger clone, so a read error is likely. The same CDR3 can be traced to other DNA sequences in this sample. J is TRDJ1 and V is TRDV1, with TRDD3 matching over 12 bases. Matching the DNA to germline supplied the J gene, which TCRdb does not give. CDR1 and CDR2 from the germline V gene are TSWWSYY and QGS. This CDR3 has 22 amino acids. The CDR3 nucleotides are TGTGCTCTCGGGGAAACCTTTGGTTCCTACGAAGAGGCTGGGGGATACGCCGATAAACTCATCTTT. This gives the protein CALGETFGSYEEAGGYADKLIF.

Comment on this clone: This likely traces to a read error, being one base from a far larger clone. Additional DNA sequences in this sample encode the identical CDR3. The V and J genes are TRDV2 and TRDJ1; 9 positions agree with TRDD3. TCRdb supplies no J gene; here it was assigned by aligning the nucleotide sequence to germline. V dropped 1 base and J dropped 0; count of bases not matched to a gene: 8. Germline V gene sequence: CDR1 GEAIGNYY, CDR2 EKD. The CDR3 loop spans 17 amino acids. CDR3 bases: TGTGCCTGTGACACGCCATACTGGGGGAAGTACACCGATAAACTCATCTTT. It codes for CACDTPYWGKYTDKLIF.

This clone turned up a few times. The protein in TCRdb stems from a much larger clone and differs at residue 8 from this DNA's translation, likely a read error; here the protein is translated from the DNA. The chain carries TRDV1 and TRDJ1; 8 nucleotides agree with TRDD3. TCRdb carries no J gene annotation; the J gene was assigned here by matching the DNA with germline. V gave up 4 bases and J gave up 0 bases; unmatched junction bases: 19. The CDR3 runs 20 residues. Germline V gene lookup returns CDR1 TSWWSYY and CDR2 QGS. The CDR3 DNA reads TGTGCTCTTGGGGCCGGCGACCGGGGGATAACTTGGGTGAACACCGATAAACTCATCTTT. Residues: CALGAGDRGITWVNTDKLIF.

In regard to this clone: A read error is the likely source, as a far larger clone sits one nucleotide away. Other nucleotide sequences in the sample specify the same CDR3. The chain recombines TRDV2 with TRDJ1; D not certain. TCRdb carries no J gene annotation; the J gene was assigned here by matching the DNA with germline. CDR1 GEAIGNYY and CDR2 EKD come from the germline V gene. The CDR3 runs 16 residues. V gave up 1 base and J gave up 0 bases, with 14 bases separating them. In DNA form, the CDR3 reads TGTGCCTGTGACACGATTGGGCCCTTGTACACCGATAAACTCATCTTT. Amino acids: CACDTIGPLYTDKLIF.

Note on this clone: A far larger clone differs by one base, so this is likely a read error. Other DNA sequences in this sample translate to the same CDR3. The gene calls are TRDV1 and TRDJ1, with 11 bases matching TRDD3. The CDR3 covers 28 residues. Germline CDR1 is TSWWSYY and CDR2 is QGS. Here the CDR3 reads CALGGPYRTLHSLLLGDISFGYTDKLIF. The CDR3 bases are TGTGCCCTTGGGGGCCCCTACAGGACCCTACATTCCTTATTACTGGGGGATATTTCTTTTGGCTACACCGATAAACTCATCTTT.

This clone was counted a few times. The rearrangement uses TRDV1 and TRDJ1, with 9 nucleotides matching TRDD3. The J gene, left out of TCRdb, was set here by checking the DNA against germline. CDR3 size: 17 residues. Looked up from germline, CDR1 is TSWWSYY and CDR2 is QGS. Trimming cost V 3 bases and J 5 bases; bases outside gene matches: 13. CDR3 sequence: CALGEPPGGLGTDKLIF. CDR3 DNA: TGTGCTCTTGGGGAGCCTCCTGGGGGATTGGGAACAGATAAACTCATCTTT.

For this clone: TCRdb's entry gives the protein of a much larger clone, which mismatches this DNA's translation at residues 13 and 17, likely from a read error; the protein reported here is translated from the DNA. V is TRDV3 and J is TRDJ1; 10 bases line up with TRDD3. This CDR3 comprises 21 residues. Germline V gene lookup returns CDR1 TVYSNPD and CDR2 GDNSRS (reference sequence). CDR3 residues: CAFRLTFFRWGICRDTGKLIF. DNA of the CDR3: TGTGCCTTTAGGTTAACGTTCTTTCGCTGGGGGATATGTCGGGACACCGGTAAACTCATCTTT.

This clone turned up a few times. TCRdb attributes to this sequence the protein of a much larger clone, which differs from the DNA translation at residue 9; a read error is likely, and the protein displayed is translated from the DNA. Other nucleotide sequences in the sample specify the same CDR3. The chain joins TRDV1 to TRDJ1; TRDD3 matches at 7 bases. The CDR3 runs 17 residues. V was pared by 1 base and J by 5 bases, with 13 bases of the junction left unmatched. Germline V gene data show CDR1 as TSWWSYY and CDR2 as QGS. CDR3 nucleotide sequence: TGTGCTCTTGGGGAACCGCCCTACAGGGGGATCCCAGATAAACTCATCTTT. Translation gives CALGEPPYRGIPDKLIF.

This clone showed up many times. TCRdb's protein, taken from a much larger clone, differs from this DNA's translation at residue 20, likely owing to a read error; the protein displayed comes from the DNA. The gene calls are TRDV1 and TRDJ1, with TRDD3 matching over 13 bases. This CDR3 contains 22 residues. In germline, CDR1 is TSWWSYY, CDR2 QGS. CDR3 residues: CALGLPLGRSTGGYGTTDKFIF. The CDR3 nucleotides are TGTGCTCTTGGGCTCCCATTAGGCCGTAGTACTGGGGGATACGGTACTACCGATAAATTCATCTTT.

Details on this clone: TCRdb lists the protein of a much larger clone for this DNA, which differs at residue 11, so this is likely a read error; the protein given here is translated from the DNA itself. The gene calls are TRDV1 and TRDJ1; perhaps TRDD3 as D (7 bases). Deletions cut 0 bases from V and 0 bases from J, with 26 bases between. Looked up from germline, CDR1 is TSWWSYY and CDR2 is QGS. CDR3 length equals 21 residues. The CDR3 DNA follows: TGTGCTCTTGGGGAACTAGGGTTTCCTTCCCTCCTGGGGGGTTACACCGATAAACTCATCTTT. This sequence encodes CALGELGFPSLLGGYTDKLIF.

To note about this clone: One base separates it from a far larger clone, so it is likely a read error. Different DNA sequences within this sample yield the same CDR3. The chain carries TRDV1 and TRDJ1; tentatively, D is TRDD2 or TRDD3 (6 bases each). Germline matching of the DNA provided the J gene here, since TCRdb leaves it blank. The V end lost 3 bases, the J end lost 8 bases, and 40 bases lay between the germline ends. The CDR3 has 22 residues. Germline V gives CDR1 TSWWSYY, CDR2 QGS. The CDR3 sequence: CALGDRPSYGPKGLGLTFKLIF. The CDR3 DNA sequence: TGTGCTCTTGGGGACAGGCCCTCCTACGGTCCGAAGGGCCTGGGGCTGACTTTCAAACTCATCTTT.

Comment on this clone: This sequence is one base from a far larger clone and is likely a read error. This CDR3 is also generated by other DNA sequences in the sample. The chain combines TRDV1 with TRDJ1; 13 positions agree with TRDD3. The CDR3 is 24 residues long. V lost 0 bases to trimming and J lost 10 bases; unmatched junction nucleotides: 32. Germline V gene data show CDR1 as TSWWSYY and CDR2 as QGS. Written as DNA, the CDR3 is TGTGCTCTTGGGGAACTAGTCCCTAGCTATAAGCTAGCATCGACTGGGGGATACGCATTAACACTCATCTTT. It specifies CALGELVPSYKLASTGGYALTLIF.

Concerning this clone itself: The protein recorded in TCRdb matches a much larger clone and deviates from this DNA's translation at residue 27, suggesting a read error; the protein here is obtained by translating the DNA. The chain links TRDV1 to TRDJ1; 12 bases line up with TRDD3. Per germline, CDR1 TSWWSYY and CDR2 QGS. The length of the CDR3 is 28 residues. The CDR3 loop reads CALGELVSNGLASNTGGYPLWTTDKLTF. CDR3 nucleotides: TGTGCTCTTGGGGAACTAGTCTCAAATGGCCTCGCCTCGAACACTGGGGGATACCCCCTTTGGACCACCGATAAACTCACCTTT.

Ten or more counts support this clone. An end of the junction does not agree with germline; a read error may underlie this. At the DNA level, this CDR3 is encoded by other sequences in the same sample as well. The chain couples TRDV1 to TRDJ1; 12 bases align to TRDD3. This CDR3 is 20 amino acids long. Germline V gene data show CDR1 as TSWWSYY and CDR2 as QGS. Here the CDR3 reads CALGEPLSYWGILPTDKLIF. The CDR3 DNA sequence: TGTGCTCTTGGGGAACCCCTTTCCTACTGGGGGATACTCCCCACCGATAAACTCATCTTC.

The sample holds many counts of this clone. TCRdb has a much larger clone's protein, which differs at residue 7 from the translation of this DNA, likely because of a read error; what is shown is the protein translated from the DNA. In DNA form, the CDR3 reads TGTGCCTGTGACACCGGGAGGTTACTGGGGGATACGCCCGATAAACTCATCTTT. It specifies CACDTGRLLGDTPDKLIF. The V gene is TRDV2, the J gene TRDJ1, with TRDD3 identical over 13 bases. Assignment of the J gene here rests on matching the DNA to germline, because TCRdb gives none. Germline CDR1 GEAIGNYY, CDR2 EKD. CDR3 size: 18 residues. The J segment lost 3 bases and the V segment lost 0 bases, leaving 9 bases of the junction unmatched.

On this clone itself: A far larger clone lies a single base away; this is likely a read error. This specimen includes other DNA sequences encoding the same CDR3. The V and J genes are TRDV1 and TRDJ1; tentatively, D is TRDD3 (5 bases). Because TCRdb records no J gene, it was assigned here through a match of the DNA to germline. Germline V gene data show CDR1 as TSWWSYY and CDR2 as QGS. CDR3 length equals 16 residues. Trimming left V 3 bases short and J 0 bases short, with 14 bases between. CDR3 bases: TGTGCTCTTGGGGATGTTCCAGGGGGGTACACCGATAAACTCATCTTT. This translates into CALGDVPGGYTDKLIF.

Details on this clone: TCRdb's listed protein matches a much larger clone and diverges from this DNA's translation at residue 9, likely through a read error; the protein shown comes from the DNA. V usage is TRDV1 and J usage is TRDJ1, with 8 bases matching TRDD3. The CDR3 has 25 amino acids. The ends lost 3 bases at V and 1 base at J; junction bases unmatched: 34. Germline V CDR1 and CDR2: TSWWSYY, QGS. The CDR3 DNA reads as TGTGCTCTTGGGGACTCGGCCTTCCCTAGGGTGGACCGTACTGGGGGCCGTACCCCCACCGATAAACTCATCTTT. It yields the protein CALGDSAFPRVDRTGGRTPTDKLIF.

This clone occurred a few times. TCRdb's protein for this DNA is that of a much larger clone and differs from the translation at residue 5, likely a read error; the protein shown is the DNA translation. CDR3: CACDTPLKISTGGYGDTDKLIF. CDR3 nucleotide sequence: TGTGCCTGTGACACCCCCCTAAAAATCTCAACTGGGGGATACGGGGACACCGATAAACTCATCTTT. The chain combines TRDV2 with TRDJ1; 13 nucleotides agree with TRDD3. This CDR3 spans 22 amino acids. Germline V gene data show CDR1 as GEAIGNYY and CDR2 as EKD. V dropped 0 bases and J dropped 0; count of bases not matched to a gene: 18.

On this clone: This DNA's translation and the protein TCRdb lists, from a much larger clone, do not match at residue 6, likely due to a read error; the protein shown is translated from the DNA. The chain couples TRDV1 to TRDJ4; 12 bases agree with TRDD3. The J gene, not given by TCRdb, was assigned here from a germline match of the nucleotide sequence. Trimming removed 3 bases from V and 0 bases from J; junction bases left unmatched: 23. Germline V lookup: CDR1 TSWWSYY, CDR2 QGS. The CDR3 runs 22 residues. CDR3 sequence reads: CALGEPPPLKSTGGYRARPLIF. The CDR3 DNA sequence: TGTGCTCTTGGGGAGCCTCCCCCTCTAAAGAGTACTGGGGGATACAGAGCCAGACCCCTGATCTTT.

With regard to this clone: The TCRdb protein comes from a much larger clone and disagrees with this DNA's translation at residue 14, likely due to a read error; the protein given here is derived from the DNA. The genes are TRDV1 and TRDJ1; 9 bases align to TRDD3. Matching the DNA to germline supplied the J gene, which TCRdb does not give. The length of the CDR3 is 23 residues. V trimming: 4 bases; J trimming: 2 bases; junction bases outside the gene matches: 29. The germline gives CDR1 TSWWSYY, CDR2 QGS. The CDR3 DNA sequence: TGTGCTCTTGGGGCTCGATTCCCAAAATTATACTGGGGGACACGCACCGAAACCGATAAACTCATCTTT. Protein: CALGARFPKLYWGTRTETDKLIF.

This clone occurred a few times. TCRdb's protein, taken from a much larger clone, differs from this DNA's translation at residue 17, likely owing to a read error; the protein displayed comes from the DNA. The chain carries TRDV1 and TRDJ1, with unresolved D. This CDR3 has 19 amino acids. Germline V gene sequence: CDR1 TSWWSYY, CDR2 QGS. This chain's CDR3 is CALGGRINRSCRDTDKPIF. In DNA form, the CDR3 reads TGTGCTCTTGGGGGACGTATAAACCGCTCGTGTAGGGACACCGATAAACCCATCTTT.

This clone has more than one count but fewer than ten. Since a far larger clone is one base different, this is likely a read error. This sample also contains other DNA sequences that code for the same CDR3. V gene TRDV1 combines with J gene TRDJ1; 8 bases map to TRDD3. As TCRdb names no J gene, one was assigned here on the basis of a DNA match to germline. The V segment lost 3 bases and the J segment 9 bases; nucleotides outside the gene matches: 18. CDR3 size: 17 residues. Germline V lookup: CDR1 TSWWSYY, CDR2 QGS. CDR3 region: CALGDHSCYWGVRQLIF. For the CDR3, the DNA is TGTGCTCTTGGGGACCATTCTTGTTACTGGGGGGTCCGGCAACTCATCTTT.

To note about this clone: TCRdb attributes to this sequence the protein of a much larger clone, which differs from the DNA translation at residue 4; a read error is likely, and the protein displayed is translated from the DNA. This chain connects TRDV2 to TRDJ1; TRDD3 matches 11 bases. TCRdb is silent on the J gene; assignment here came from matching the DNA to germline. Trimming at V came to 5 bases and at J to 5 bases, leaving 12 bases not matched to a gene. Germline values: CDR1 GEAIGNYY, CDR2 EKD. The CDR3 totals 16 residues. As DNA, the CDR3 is TGTGCCTGTGGCCCCCTGGGGGATACATTTCAAGATAAACTCATCTTT. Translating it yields CACGPLGDTFQDKLIF.

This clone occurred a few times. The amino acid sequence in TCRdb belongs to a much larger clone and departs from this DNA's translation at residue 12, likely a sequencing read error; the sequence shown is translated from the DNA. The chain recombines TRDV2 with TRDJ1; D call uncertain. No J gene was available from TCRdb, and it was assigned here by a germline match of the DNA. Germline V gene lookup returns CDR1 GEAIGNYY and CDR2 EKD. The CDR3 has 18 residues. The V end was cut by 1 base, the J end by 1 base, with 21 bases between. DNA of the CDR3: TGTGCCTGTGACACGAAGTACTACCAGCCGATGTCCACCGATAAACTCATCTTT. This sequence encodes CACDTKYYQPMSTDKLIF.

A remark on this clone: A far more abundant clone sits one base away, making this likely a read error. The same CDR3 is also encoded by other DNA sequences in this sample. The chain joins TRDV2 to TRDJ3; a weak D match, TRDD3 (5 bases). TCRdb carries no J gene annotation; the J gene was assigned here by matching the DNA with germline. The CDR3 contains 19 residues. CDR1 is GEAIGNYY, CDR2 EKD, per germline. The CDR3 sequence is CACDTGGALSSWDTRQMFF. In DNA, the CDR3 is TGTGCCTGTGACACGGGTGGGGCCCTTAGCTCCTGGGACACCCGGCAGATGTTTTTC.

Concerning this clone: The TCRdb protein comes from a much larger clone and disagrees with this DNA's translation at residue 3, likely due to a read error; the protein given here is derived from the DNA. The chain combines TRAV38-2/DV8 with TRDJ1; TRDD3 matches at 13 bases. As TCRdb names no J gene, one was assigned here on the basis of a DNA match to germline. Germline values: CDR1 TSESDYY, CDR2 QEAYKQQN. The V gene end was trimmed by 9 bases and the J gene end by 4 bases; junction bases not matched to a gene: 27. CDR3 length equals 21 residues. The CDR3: CACTVKISRGDWGIRCDKLIF. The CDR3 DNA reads TGTGCTTGTACTGTGAAGATTAGTCGCGGGGACTGGGGGATACGATGCGATAAACTCATCTTT.

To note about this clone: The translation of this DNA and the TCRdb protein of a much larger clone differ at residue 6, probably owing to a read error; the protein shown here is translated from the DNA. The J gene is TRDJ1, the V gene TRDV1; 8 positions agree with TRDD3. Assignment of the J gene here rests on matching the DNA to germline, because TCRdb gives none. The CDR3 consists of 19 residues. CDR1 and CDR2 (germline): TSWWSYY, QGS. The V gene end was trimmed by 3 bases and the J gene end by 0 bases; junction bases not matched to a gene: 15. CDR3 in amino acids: CALGDRGAGGLKYTDKLIF. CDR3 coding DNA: TGTGCTCTTGGGGATAGAGGAGCTGGGGGACTCAAGTACACCGATAAACTCATCTTT.

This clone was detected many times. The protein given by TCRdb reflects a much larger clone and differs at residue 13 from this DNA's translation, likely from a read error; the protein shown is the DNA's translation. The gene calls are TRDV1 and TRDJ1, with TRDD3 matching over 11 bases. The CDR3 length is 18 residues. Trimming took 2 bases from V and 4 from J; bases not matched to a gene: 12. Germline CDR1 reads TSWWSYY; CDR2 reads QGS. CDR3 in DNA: TGTGCTCTTGGGGAAGTGGCTCTGGGGGATACCGACAACGATAAACTCATCTTT. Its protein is CALGEVALGDTDNDKLIF.